The 2 T cell receptor beta chains below all came from one sample that was sequenced in a study of blood T cell repertoires in COVID-19. The assay was immunoSEQ multiplex PCR, and TCRdb's table has in-frame clones only and misses some. The repertoire holds about 210,000 clones, with over 70% as singletons. Sequencing was performed on peripheral blood. These receptors were taken from a woman in her 70s with acute or convalescent COVID-19.

This sequence joins TRBV7-2 and TRBJ2-7; D is possibly TRBD2 (5 bases). V shed 4 bases and J shed 3 bases, with 16 bases lying between them. The CDR3 is 15 residues long. Per germline, CDR1 SGHTA and CDR2 FQGNSA. CDR3 DNA: TGTGCCAGCAGCTCCCAACCCGGGGTCCACTACGAGCAGTACTTC. It encodes CASSSQPGVHYEQYF.

The chain has TRBV20-1 and TRBJ1-1; D may be TRBD1 (5 bases). This CDR3 region has 11 residues. Trimming pared 6 bases from V and 11 bases from J, leaving 16 bases between. From germline, CDR1 is DFQATT and CDR2 SNEGSKA (reference sequence). The CDR3 DNA is TGCAGTGCCAAGACGGGGGAGGAGGCTTTCTTT. Translated: CSAKTGEEAFF.